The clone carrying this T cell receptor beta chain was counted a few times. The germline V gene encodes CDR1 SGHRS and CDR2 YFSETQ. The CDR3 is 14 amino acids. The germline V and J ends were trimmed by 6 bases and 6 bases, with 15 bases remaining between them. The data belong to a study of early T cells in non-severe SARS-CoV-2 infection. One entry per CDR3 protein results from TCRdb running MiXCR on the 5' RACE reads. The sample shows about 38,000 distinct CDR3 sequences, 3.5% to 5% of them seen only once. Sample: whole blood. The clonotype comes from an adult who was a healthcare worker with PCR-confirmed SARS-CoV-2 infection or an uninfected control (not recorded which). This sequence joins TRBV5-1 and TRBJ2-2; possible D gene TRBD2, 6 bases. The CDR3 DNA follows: TGCGCCAGCACCTTCACGGGGGACCCCGGGGAGCTGTTTTTT. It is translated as CASTFTGDPGELFF.